Shown below are 8 T cell receptor beta chains from a single sample sequenced in a study of regulatory T cells in long-lasting Graves disease. Time point: newly diagnosed GD, antithyroid drugs for less than 3 months. TCR sequences were obtained from RNA taken from PBMCs. Combining iRepertoire HTBI primers with Arm-PCR of CDR3 regions, the authors built TCR beta libraries. TCRdb reprocessed the multiplex PCR reads via MiXCR and lists one record per CDR3 protein. The data contain 350,000 to 450,000 distinct CDR3 sequences, 16% of them singletons. This sample was shared with a second study, whose subject was T cells in Graves' hyperthyroidism and ophthalmopathy.

The input for sequencing was peripheral blood mononuclear cells (PBMCs), taken at new diagnosis, from a patient treated with antithyroid drugs. These receptors were taken from a man aged 35-49 years with Graves disease.

This clonotype has at least ten counts. This chain joins TRBV2 and TRBJ2-3, with D unclear. The V and J ends lost 3 bases and 4 bases respectively, with 5 bases between them. The length of the CDR3 is 12 residues. Germline assignment: CDR1 SNHLY and CDR2 FYNNEI. CDR3: CASSESADTQYF. The CDR3 DNA reads TGTGCCAGCAGTGAGTCCGCAGATACGCAGTATTTT.

The sample holds many counts of this clonotype. The chain joins TRBV2 to TRBJ2-2; D perhaps matches TRBD1 (5 bases). The CDR3 totals 14 residues. Germline lookup yields CDR1 SNHLY and CDR2 FYNNEI. V dropped 8 bases and J dropped 5 bases, with 15 bases sitting between them. The CDR3 DNA is TGTGCCAGCTCAAGGGCAGGGATGACCGGGGAGCTGTTTTTT. It specifies CASSRAGMTGELFF.

This clonotype was observed many times. The chain is built from TRBV4-2 and TRBJ2-5; either TRBD1 or TRBD2 may fit D (5 bases each). The germline V gene encodes CDR1 LGHNA and CDR2 YNFKEQ. V was trimmed by 4 bases and J by 5 bases, leaving 17 bases between them. The CDR3 covers 15 residues. The CDR3 DNA reads as TGTGCCAGCAGCCTCTCGTCGGGGCTGGGGGAGACCCAGTACTTC. Its protein product is CASSLSSGLGETQYF.

This clonotype was detected many times. The chain couples TRBV28 to TRBJ1-6; 7 positions match TRBD1. The CDR3 is 14 amino acids. CDR1 and CDR2 from the germline V gene are MDHEN and SYDVKM. Unmatched junction bases numbered 10, after V lost 8 bases and J lost 9 bases. The CDR3 bases are TGTGCCAGCGAATGGGGACAGCGCGGTTCACCCCTCCACTTT. Its translation: CASEWGQRGSPLHF.

The rearrangement joins TRBV11-2 to TRBJ2-3; a possible D gene is TRBD2 (6 bases). The CDR3 sequence is 12 residues long. Per the germline V gene, CDR1 is SGHAT and CDR2 is FQNNGV. V was pared by 6 bases and J by 6 bases, with 10 bases between. The CDR3 DNA reads as TGTGCCAGCAGACGTGGAGGGGATACGCAGTATTTT. Translated, it gives CASRRGGDTQYF.

The rearrangement links TRBV11-2 to TRBJ1-1, with D unclear. Trimming removed 5 bases at V and 8 bases at J, with 15 bases between. Germline loops: CDR1 SGHAT, CDR2 FQNNGV. The CDR3 is 13 residues long. The CDR3 DNA sequence: TGTGCCAGCAGCATGCTAGCAGCTGAAGAAGCTTTCTTT. Its protein product is CASSMLAAEEAFF.

This clonotype occurred many times. The chain combines TRBV5-1 with TRBJ2-5, with 9 bases matching TRBD2. This CDR3 contains 17 residues. Losses at the gene ends were 1 base for V and 5 bases for J; bases not matched to a gene: 12. Germline lookup yields CDR1 SGHRS and CDR2 YFSETQ. The CDR3 coding sequence is TGCGCCAGCAGCTTGTCACCAATAGCGGGGGCAGGGGAGACCCAGTACTTC. Translating it yields CASSLSPIAGAGETQYF.

The table lists this clonotype with many counts. The gene calls are TRBV7-3 and TRBJ2-3; no clear D. The CDR3 is 17 amino acids. V dropped 5 bases and J dropped 0 bases, with 18 bases sitting between them. CDR1 SGHTA and CDR2 FQGTGA come from the germline V gene. This CDR3 reads CASSLRPTPTSTDTQYF. The CDR3 DNA reads TGTGCCAGCAGCCTAAGACCGACTCCTACTAGCACAGATACGCAGTATTTT.